This section outlines one TCR beta chain sequence together with its context. The data stem from a study of blood T cell repertoires in COVID-19. Across the study: There were acute and convalescent COVID-19 samples, and they came from the United States, Italy and Spain. The analysed material was cDNA or gDNA that came from T cells, B-cell-depleted T cells, or PBMCs.

Deletions cut 2 bases from V and 6 bases from J, with 14 bases between. This CDR3 has 16 residues. CDR1 and CDR2 (germline): LGHDT, YNNKEL (reference sequence). Study processing details: Reference gene primer amplification gave estimated nucleated cell counts. Clones were sequenced by immunoSEQ multiplex PCR, and TCRdb holds only the in-frame ones, with some missing. V and J calls plus clone size are reproduced from that table; the DNA served to infer D and trimming. The sample has a few hundred thousand clones; 70% to 90% are singletons. Followed longitudinally, the Seattle patients had been enrolled during active infection.

The sequence derives from a woman aged 45 to 65 with COVID-19, enrolled during active disease. The J gene is TRBJ1-6, the V gene TRBV3-1 (or the pseudogene TRBV3-2); D remains ambiguous. The sequenced sample consisted of peripheral blood. CDR3 amino acids: CASSQTTPSGNSPLHF. The CDR3 nucleotides are TGTGCCAGCAGCCAAACCACTCCCAGCGGTAATTCACCCCTCCACTTT.